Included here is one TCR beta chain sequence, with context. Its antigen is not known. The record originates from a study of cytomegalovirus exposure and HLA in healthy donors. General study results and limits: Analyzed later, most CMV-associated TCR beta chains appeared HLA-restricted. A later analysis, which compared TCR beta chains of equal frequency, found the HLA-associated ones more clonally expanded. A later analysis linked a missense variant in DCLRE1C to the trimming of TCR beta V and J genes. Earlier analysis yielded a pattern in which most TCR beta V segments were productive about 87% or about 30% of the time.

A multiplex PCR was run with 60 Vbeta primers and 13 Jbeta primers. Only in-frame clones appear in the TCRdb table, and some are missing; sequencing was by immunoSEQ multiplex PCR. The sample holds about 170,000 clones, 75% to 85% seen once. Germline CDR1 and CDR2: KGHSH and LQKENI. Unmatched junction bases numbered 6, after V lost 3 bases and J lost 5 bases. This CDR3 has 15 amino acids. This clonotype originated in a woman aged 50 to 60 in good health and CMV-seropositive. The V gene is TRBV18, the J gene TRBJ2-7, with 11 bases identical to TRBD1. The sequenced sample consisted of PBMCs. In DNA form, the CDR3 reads TGTGCCAGCTCACCTAATCTGGACAGGGGGCACGAGCAGTACTTC. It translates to CASSPNLDRGHEQYF. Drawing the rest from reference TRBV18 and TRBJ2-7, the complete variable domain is NAGVMQNPRHLVRRRGQEARLRCSPMKGHSHVYWYRQLPEEGLKFMVYLQKENIIDESGMPKERFSAEFPKEGPSILRIQQVVRGDSAAYFCASSPNLDRGHEQYFGPGTRLTVT.